This entry lists 8 T cell receptor beta chains sequenced from one sample in a study of control samples from healthy donors and cancer patients. Data came from immunoSEQ multiplex PCR; TCRdb stores just in-frame clones and leaves some out. The sample lists 400,000 to 500,000 clones, approximately 90% occurring once. The sequenced material came from PBMCs. The receptors here all came from a man between 40 and 49 years old with head and neck cancer.

The V and J genes are TRBV5-1 and TRBJ2-3, with 8 bases fitting TRBD1. The CDR3 length is 14 residues. Losses at the gene ends were 1 base for V and 15 bases for J; bases not matched to a gene: 13. Per the germline V gene, CDR1 is SGHRS and CDR2 is YFSETQ. For the CDR3, the DNA is TGCGCCAGCAGCTTGAACGCAGGGGGCGAAGGGGAATATTTT. It codes for CASSLNAGGEGEYF.

This chain uses TRBV5-6 with TRBJ1-1; a possible D gene is TRBD1 (5 bases). V lost 1 base, J lost 11 bases, and 15 bases lay in between. CDR3 length: 13 amino acids. Per the germline V gene, CDR1 is SGHDT and CDR2 is YYEEEE. Here the CDR3 reads CASSLRQGVEAFF. The CDR3 nucleotides read TGTGCCAGCAGCTTGCGGCAGGGAGTGGAGGCTTTCTTT.

In its sample, this clone was seen once. This same CDR3 is encoded by further DNA sequences in the sample. This sequence joins TRBV30 and TRBJ1-3, with unresolved D. The CDR3 covers 13 residues. Trimming cost V 1 base and J 1 base, with 5 bases left between them. The germline V gene encodes CDR1 GTSNPN and CDR2 SVGIG (reference sequence). The CDR3 is CAWSGGSGNTIYF. The CDR3 DNA follows: TGTGCCTGGAGTGGAGGATCTGGAAACACCATATATTTT.

This sequence joins TRBV5-1 and TRBJ1-2; D remains unclear. The length of the CDR3 is 17 residues. Looked up from germline, CDR1 is SGHRS and CDR2 is YFSETQ. Deletions cut 4 bases from V and 1 base from J, with 20 bases between. The CDR3 DNA reads TGCGCCAGCAGCCCGGGCGGGTCGTCAAGCCTTAACTATGGCTACACCTTC. It yields the protein CASSPGGSSSLNYGYTF.

This chain joins TRBV28 and TRBJ2-7, with D possibly being TRBD1 (5 bases). Trimming took 5 bases from V and 4 from J, leaving 15 bases between them. Per the germline V gene, CDR1 is MDHEN and CDR2 is SYDVKM. This CDR3 has 14 residues. In DNA, the CDR3 is TGTGCCAGCAGTACGCGGACACCTTATTACGAGCAGTACTTC. Translated, it gives CASSTRTPYYEQYF.

V and J are TRBV15 and TRBJ1-2; D uncertain. The germline V and J ends were trimmed by 0 bases and 7 bases, with 15 bases remaining between them. Germline V gives CDR1 LNHNV, CDR2 YYDKDF (reference sequence). The CDR3 loop spans 15 amino acids. The CDR3 sequence: CATSRDYTFTRGYTF. The CDR3 DNA follows: TGTGCCACCAGCAGAGATTATACATTCACACGTGGCTACACCTTC.

V is TRBV5-8 and J is TRBJ2-6; D is possibly TRBD1 or TRBD2 (5 bases each). CDR3 size: 14 residues. V lost 0 bases and J 12 bases, leaving 13 bases between the germline ends. From germline, CDR1 is SGHTS and CDR2 YDEGEE. CDR3 region: CASSLGFFGGVLTF. The CDR3, as DNA: TGTGCCAGCAGCTTGGGATTTTTTGGGGGCGTCCTGACTTTC.

V usage is TRBV19 and J usage is TRBJ1-3; weak D call: TRBD1 (5 bases). Germline CDR1 LNHDA, CDR2 SQIVND (reference sequence). The CDR3 has 15 residues. The V end was cut by 5 bases, the J end by 2 bases, with 13 bases between. The CDR3 here is CASSPPGRAGNTIYF. For the CDR3, the DNA is TGTGCCAGTAGTCCCCCCGGCAGGGCTGGAAACACCATATATTTT.